This record looks at one T cell receptor beta chain sequence and its context. Its target is unknown. The V gene lost 4 bases and the J gene lost 4 bases, with 17 bases spanning the gap. CDR3 length equals 16 residues. Per germline, CDR1 MGHRA and CDR2 YSYEKL. This entry belongs to a study of persistence of HIV-infected CD4 T cells. At the level of the study: The sample holds CD4+ T cells responsive to CMV or HIV-1 Gag.

This was the immunoSEQ version 4 assay in survey mode. The table came from immunoSEQ multiplex PCR; TCRdb's copy has only in-frame clones and leaves some out. Of 50,000 to 65,000 clones listed, 65% to 80% are singletons. Cells were stimulated with overlapping HIV-1 Gag 15-mer peptides. Sorted nonresponding memory CD4+ T cells were CD40L-negative, CD69-negative, CD45RO-high. V and J are TRBV4-1 and TRBJ1-3; D is unclear. The TCR was taken from an adult man with HIV who was CMV-seropositive. Sample: CD4+ T cells sorted from PBMCs after roughly 17-hour stimulation, taken from a patient who received antiretroviral therapy. The CDR3 coding sequence is TGCGCCAGCAGCCCTTTACTTCGTTCGAGAGGAAACACCATATATTTT. As protein: CASSPLLRSRGNTIYF.